The rows below give T cell receptor beta chains drawn from one sample of a study of T cells in Graves' hyperthyroidism and ophthalmopathy. TCRdb fed the multiplex PCR reads into MiXCR, producing one record per CDR3 protein. The sample yields about 210,000 distinct CDR3 sequences, over 15% seen once. The specimen sequenced was blood. The receptor set was obtained from a man over 45 with Graves' hyperthyroidism. CDR3s leave out the opening cysteine and the closing phenylalanine or tryptophan. Some rows have no size entry. The others give once, few or many, or a class for an expanded clone.

clone_size v_call cdr3_aa
many TRBV9 ASSVAERLSYNEQF
few TRBV10-3 AIRTDGNEQF
- TRBV7-3 ASSLGTPSGTQY
many TRBV6-1 ASRGTSGPSSYNEQF
- TRBV6-2/TRBV6-3 ASSDPGRPQH
many TRBV5-1 ASSLLVSGANEQF
many TRBV5-1 ASSPRTSGSQDTQY
many TRBV28 ASSLGGTTREQY
many TRBV5-6 ASIRGGGPYNEQF
many TRBV18 ASSGISGYT
many TRBV15 ATSREEKRDGWETQY
many TRBV7-9 ASSRGTSGRKGSNEQF
- TRBV12-3/TRBV12-4 ASSLWVSSYEQY
- TRBV4-2 ASSQDGGDRDYEQY
many TRBV30 AWRTSGIESLH
many TRBV24-1 ATSQRGDTEAF
few TRBV9 ASSVDGSGDEQF
many TRBV5-1 ASSLGQYLNTEAF
many TRBV6-6 ASSYSATASYYEQY
many TRBV28 ASTPFFDAGGKVREQF
many TRBV27 ASSLKGTGSYEQY
many TRBV27 ASRTQRKGVYGYT
many TRBV5-1 ASSYGLAPDTQY
once TRBV10-2 ASSDRQGNYEQY
- TRBV5-1 ASSLGMEYNEQF
many TRBV18 ASSPYVSSYNEQF
few TRBV7-9 ASSLGPFEQY
many TRBV29-1 SVFVWDRGNNEQF
- TRBV2 ASNLLAGGADTQY
many TRBV2 ASIGEGGEQF
many TRBV11-2 ASSYGNTDTQY
few TRBV20-1 SVQAGTGSGANVLT
many TRBV20-1 SVFDRGQINEQF
many TRBV7-2 ASSLDEGDGQY
- TRBV20-1 SARGTGGADTQY